This T cell receptor (beta chain) comes out of a study of T cell responses to AZD1222 COVID-19 vaccine. Findings and limits, study-wide: Only six or seven AZD1222 recipients were seropositive at baseline. There were mostly white British donors and more females than males, and clonal diversity was possibly underestimated. Samples come after the peak T cell response, not at day 14.

Recipients boosted at about 4 weeks or about 12 weeks are pooled. Some clones are missing from TCRdb's copy, which holds only in-frame ones; the method was immunoSEQ multiplex PCR. Found here are some 96,000 clones, roughly 90% of them singletons; the top ten hold approximately 15%. Notes on this clone: As yet, its antigen is unknown.

The receptor's source is an adult who received the AZD1222 COVID-19 vaccine. The input for sequencing was peripheral blood, taken 28 days after the second AZD1222 dose.

CDR3 in DNA: TGTGCCACCAGTACCAGGGACTACGAGCAGTACTTC. Translation gives CATSTRDYEQYF. V and J are TRBV24-1 and TRBJ2-7, with D possibly matching TRBD1 (5 bases). Germline V gene data show CDR1 as KGHDR and CDR2 as SFDVKD. The V and J ends lost 6 bases and 3 bases respectively, with 8 bases between them. This CDR3 is 12 amino acids long.